This T cell receptor beta chain was recorded in a study of T cells after yellow fever vaccination. Notes on the study in general: Reappearance after the booster was seen for most primary-vaccination clones, at 95% to 97% CD4 and 75% to 90% CD8.

Turning to this clonotype: Its antigen remains unidentified.

Researchers made TCR cDNA using 5'RACE template switching, and this step added a universal primer site and UMIs. From the 5' RACE reads, TCRdb called clonotypes with MiXCR, one entry per CDR3 protein. Here the sample spans under 200,000 distinct CDR3 sequences, more than 9.5% being singletons. The CDR3 has 11 amino acids. Trimming left V 6 bases short and J 8 bases short, with 10 bases between. Per the germline V gene, CDR1 is MDHEN and CDR2 is SYDVKM. The sequencing used CD8+ T cells sorted from PBMCs, collected 15 days after the yellow fever booster vaccination. The chain has TRBV28 and TRBJ1-2; D might be TRBD1 (6 bases). The TCR sequence derives from a young man who received the YFV17D yellow fever vaccine. The CDR3 region is CASRTGFGYTF. In nucleotides, the CDR3 is TGTGCCAGCAGAACAGGGTTCGGCTACACCTTC.